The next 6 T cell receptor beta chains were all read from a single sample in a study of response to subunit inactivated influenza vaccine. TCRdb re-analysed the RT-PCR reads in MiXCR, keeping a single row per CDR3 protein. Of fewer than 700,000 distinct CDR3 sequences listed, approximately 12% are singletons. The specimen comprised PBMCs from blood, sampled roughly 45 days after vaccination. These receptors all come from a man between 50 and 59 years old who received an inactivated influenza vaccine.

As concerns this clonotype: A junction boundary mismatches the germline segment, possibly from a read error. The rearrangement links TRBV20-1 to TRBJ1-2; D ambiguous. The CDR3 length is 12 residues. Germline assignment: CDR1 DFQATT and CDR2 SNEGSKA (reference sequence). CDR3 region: CSASRVNYVYTF. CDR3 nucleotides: TGCAGTGCTTCTCGAGTTAACTATGTCTACACCTTC.

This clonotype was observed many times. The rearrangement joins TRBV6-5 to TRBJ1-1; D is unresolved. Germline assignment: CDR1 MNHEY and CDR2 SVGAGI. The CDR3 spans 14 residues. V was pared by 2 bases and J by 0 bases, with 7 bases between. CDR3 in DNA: TGTGCCAGCAGTTACGGCAGATTGAACACTGAAGCTTTCTTT. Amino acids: CASSYGRLNTEAFF.

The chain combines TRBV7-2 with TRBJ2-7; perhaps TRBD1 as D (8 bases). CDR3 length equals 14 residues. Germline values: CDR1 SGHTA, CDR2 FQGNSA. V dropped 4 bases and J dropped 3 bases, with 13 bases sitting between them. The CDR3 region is CASSSQGGGYEQYF. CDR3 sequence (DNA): TGTGCCAGCAGCTCACAGGGGGGGGGCTACGAGCAGTACTTC.

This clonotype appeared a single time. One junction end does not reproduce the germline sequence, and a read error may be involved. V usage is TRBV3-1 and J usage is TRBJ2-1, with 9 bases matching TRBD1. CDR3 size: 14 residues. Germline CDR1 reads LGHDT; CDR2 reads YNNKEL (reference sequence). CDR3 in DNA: TGTGCCAGCAGCCGTGGACAGGGGTCGGGTGAGCAGATCTTC. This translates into CASSRGQGSGEQIF.

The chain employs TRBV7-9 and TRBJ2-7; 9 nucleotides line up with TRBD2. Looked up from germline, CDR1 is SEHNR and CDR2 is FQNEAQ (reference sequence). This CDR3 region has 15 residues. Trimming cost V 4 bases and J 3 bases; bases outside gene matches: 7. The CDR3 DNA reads TGTGCCAGCAGCTCTCTAGCGGGGCCTGGCTACGAGCAGTACTTC. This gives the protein CASSSLAGPGYEQYF.

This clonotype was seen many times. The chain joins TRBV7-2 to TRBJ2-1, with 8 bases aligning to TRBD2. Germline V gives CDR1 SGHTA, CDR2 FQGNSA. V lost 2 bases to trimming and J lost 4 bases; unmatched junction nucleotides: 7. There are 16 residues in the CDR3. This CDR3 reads CASSLRSRGAYNEQFF. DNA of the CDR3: TGTGCCAGCAGCTTACGTTCGCGGGGGGCATACAATGAGCAGTTCTTC.